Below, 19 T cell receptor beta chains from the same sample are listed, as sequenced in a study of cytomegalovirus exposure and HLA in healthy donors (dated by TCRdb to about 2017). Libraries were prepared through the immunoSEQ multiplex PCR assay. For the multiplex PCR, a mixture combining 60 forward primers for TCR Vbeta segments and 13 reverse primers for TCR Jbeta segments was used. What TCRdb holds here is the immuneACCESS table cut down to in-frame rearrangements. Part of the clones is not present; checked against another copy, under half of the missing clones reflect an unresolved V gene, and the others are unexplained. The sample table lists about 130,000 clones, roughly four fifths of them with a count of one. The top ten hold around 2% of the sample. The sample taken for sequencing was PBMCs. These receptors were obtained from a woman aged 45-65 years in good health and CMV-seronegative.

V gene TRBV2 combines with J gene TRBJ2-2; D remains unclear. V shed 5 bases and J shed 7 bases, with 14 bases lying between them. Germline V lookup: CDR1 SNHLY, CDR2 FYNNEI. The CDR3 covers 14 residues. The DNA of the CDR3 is TGTGCCAGCAGTCCCCCGGTTGCCGGCGGGGAGCTGTTTTTT. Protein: CASSPPVAGGELFF.

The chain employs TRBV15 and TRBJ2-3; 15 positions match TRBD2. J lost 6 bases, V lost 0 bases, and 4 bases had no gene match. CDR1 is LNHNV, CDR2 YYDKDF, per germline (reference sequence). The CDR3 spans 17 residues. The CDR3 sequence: CATSREGLAGGGDTQYF. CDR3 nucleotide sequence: TGTGCCACCAGCAGAGAGGGACTAGCGGGAGGAGGGGATACGCAGTATTTT.

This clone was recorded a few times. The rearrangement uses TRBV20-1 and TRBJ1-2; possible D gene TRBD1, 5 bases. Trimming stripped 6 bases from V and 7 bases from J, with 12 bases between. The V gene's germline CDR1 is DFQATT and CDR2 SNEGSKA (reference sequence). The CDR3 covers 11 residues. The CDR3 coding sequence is TGCAGTGCGTTTGGCGGGGCTGGCTACACCTTC. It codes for CSAFGGAGYTF.

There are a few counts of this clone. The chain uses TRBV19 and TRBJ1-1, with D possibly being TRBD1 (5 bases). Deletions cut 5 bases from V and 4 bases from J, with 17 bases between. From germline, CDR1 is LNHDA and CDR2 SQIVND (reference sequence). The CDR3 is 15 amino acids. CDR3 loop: CASSPRPLGGTEAFF. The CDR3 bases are TGTGCCAGTAGTCCCCGGCCCCTCGGGGGCACTGAAGCTTTCTTT.

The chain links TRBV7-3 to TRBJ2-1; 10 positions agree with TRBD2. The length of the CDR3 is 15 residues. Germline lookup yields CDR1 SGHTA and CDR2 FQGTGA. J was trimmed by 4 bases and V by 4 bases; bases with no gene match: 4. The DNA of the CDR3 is TGTGCCAGCAGCTGGACTAGCGGAACATACAATGAGCAGTTCTTC. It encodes CASSWTSGTYNEQFF.

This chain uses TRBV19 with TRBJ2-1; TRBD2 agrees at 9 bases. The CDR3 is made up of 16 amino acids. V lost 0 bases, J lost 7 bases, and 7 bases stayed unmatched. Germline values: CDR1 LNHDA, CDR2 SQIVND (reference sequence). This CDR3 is CASSIDASGERNEQFF. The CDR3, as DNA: TGTGCCAGTAGTATAGATGCTAGCGGGGAAAGGAATGAGCAGTTCTTC.

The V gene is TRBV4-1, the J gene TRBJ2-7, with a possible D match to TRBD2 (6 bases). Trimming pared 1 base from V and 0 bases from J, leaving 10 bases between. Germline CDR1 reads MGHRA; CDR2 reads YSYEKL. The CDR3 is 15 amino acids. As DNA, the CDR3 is TGCGCCAGCAGCCAAGGGGGACTTCACTCCTACGAGCAGTACGTC. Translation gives CASSQGGLHSYEQYV.

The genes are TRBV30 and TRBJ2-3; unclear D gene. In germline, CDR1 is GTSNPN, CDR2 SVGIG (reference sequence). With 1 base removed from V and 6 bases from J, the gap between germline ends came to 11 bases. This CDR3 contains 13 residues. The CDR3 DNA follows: TGTGCCTGGAGTGAGGCTAGATCCGATACGCAGTATTTT. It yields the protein CAWSEARSDTQYF.

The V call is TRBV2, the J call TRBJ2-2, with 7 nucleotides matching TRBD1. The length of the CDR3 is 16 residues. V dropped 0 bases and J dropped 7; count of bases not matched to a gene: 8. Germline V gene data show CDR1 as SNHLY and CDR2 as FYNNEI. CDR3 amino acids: CASSEAGGKVGGELFF. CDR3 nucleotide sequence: TGTGCCAGCAGTGAAGCAGGGGGCAAAGTAGGCGGGGAGCTGTTTTTT.

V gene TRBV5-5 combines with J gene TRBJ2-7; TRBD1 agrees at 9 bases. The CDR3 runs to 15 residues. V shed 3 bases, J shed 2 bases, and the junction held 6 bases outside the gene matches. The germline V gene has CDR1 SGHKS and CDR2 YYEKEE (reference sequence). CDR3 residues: CASSSPGQGTYEQYV. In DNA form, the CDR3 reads TGTGCCAGCAGCTCCCCCGGACAGGGGACCTACGAGCAGTACGTC.

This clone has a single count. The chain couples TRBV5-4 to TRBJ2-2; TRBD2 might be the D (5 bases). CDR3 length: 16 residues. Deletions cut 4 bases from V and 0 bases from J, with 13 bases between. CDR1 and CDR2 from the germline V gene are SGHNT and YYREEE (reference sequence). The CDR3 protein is CASSTGLASNTGELFF. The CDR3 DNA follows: TGTGCCAGCAGCACCGGACTCGCATCGAACACCGGGGAGCTGTTTTTT.

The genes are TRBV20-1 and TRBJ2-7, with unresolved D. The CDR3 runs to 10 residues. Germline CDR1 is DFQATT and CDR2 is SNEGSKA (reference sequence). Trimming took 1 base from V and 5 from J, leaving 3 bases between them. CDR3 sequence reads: CSARVNEQYF. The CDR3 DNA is TGCAGTGCTAGAGTTAACGAGCAGTACTTC.

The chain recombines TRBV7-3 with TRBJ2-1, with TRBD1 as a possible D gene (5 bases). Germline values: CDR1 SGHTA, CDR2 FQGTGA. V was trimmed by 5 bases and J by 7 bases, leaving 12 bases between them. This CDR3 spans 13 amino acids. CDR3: CASSPKGPNEQFF. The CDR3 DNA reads TGTGCCAGCAGCCCTAAGGGGCCGAATGAGCAGTTCTTC.

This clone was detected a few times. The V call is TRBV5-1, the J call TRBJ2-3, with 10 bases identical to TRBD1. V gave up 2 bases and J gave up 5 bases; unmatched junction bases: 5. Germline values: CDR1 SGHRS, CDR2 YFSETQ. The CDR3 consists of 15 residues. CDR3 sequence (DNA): TGCGCCAGCAGCTTCGACAGGGGGCTTGGAGATACGCAGTATTTT. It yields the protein CASSFDRGLGDTQYF.

The CDR3 reads CASSFRQEPYEQYF. The CDR3 region has the DNA TGTGCCAGCAGCTTCCGACAGGAGCCCTACGAGCAGTACTTC. This sequence joins TRBV5-4 and TRBJ2-7; tentatively, D is TRBD1 (6 bases). The CDR3 is 14 amino acids. In germline, CDR1 is SGHNT, CDR2 YYREEE (reference sequence). Deletions cut 2 bases from V and 2 bases from J, with 11 bases between.

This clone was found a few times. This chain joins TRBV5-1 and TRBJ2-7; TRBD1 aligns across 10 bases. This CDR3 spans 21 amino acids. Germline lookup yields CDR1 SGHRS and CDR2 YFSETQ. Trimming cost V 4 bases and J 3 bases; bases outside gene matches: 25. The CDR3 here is CASSVNDRDRGPHRSYYEQYF. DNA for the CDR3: TGCGCCAGCAGCGTGAATGACCGGGACAGGGGACCCCACCGATCATACTACGAGCAGTACTTC.

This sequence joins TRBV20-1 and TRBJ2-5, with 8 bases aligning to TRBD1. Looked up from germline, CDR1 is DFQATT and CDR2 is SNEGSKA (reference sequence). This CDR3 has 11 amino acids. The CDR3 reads CPTGEQETQYF. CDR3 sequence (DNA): TGCCCGACAGGGGAACAAGAGACCCAGTACTTC.

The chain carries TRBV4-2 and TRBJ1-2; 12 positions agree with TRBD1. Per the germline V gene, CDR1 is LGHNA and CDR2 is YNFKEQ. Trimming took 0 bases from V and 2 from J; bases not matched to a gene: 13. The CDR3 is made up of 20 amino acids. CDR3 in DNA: TGTGCCAGCAGCCAAGAATCCCCCCAAGCGGGACAGGGGGCGAACTATGGCTACACCTTC. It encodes CASSQESPQAGQGANYGYTF.

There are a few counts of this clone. CDR3 sequence (DNA): TGTGCCAGCAGCCTCGGGACAGGGGATTCCTACGAGCAGTACTTC. Residues: CASSLGTGDSYEQYF. The genes are TRBV5-4 and TRBJ2-7; 10 nucleotides match TRBD1. Germline loops: CDR1 SGHNT, CDR2 YYREEE (reference sequence). This CDR3 comprises 15 residues. The J segment lost 1 base and the V segment lost 4 bases, leaving 5 bases of the junction unmatched.